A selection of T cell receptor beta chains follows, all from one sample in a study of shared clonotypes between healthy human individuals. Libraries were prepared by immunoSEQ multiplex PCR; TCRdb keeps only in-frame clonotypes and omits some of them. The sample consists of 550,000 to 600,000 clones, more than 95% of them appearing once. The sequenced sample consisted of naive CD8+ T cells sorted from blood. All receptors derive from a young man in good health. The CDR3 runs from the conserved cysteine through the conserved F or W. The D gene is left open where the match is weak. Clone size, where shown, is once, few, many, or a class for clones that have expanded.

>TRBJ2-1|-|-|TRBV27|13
CASSFNGYNEQFF
TGTGCCAGCAGTTTTAACGGATACAATGAGCAGTTCTTC
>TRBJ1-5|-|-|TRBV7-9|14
CASSSNPANQPQHF
TGTGCCAGCAGTTCTAATCCGGCCAATCAGCCCCAGCATTTT
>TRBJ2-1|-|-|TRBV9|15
CASSVGLQIYNEQFF
TGTGCCAGCAGCGTAGGTTTACAGATCTACAATGAGCAGTTCTTC
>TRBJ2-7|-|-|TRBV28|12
CASTNPGDEQYF
TGTGCCAGCACCAACCCAGGGGACGAGCAGTACTTC
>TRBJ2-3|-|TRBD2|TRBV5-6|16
CASSPTSGRLTDTQYF
TGTGCCAGCAGCCCAACTAGCGGGAGGCTCACAGATACGCAGTATTTT
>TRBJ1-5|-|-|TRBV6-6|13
CASSSVDGQPQHF
TGTGCCAGCAGTTCCGTGGACGGTCAGCCCCAGCATTTT
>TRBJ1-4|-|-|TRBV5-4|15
CASSSTGVTNEKLFF
TGTGCCAGCAGCTCGACAGGTGTAACTAATGAAAAACTGTTTTTT
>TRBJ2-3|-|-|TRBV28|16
CASSSLVLVRTDTQYF
TGTGCCAGCAGTTCACTCGTACTAGTACGCACAGATACGCAGTATTTT
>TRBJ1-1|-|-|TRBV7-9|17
CASSQVGGEKGNTEAFF
TGTGCCAGCAGCCAAGTCGGGGGCGAAAAGGGAAACACTGAAGCTTTCTTT
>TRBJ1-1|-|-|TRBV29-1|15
CSVDLRDLMNTEAFF
TGCAGCGTTGACTTGAGAGACCTTATGAACACTGAAGCTTTCTTT
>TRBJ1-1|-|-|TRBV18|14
CASSPNPPRTEAFF
TGTGCCAGCTCACCAAACCCCCCTCGCACTGAAGCTTTCTTT
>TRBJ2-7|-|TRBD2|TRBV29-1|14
CSVGSASGSHEQYF
TGCAGCGTTGGTAGTGCTAGCGGGAGCCACGAGCAGTACTTC
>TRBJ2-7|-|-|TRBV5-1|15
CASSLVGVGPYEQYF
TGCGCCAGCAGCTTGGTTGGGGTAGGGCCCTACGAGCAGTACTTC
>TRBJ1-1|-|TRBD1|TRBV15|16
CATSRERQGWNTEAFF
TGTGCCACCAGCAGAGAGAGACAGGGATGGAACACTGAAGCTTTCTTT
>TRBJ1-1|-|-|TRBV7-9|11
CASSLTPEAFF
TGTGCCAGCAGCTTAACACCTGAAGCTTTCTTT
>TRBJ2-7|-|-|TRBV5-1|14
CASSPGDFPYEQYF
TGCGCCAGCAGCCCGGGGGACTTTCCCTACGAGCAGTACTTC
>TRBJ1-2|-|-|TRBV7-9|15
CASSLDRVTTYGYTF
TGTGCCAGCAGCTTAGATCGGGTAACAACCTATGGCTACACCTTC
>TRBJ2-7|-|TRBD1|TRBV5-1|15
CASSQGRDRVDEQYF
TGCGCCAGCAGTCAGGGTAGGGACAGGGTTGACGAGCAGTACTTC
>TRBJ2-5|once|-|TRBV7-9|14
CASSSEGIQETQYF
TGTGCCAGCAGCTCCGAAGGGATCCAAGAGACCCAGTACTTC
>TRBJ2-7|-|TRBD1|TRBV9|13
CASSPGQGYEQYF
TGTGCCAGCAGCCCGGGACAGGGCTACGAGCAGTACTTC
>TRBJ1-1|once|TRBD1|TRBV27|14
CASSPIPRDRRAFF
TGTGCCAGCTCCCCCATCCCCCGGGACAGGCGAGCTTTCTTT
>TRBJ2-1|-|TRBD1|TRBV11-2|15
CASSFDRAFYNEQFF
TGTGCCAGCAGCTTCGACAGGGCCTTCTACAATGAGCAGTTCTTC
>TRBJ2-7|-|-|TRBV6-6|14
CASSYLAGTYEQYF
TGTGCCAGCAGTTACCTGGCGGGGACCTACGAGCAGTACTTC
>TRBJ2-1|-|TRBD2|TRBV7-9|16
CASSVRGSGNGDEQFF
TGTGCCAGCAGCGTTCGGGGTAGCGGGAATGGCGATGAGCAGTTCTTC
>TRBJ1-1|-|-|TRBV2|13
CASSEWMNTEAFF
TGTGCCAGCAGTGAGTGGATGAACACTGAAGCTTTCTTT